The 13 T cell receptor beta chains below were found in one sample sequenced in a study of T cell clonality in common variable immunodeficiency. General study results and limits: Reportedly, TCR beta sequences from common variable immunodeficiency showed fewer deletions and N-nucleotide insertions.

Antigens of these TCRs are unknown. The data were produced by immunoSEQ multiplex PCR, yet TCRdb's version contains in-frame clones alone and is incomplete. This sample has some 9,700 clones, each found more than once. The sample comprised peripheral blood mononuclear cells. These receptors all stem from a human donor with common variable immunodeficiency.

This clone was recorded many times. The CDR3 end lies 3 residues beyond the end of the read and is filled in from the germline J gene. The rearrangement links TRBV20-1 to TRBJ1-1; D perhaps matches TRBD1 (5 bases). CDR3 size: 15 residues. Germline CDR1 is DFQATT and CDR2 is SNEGSKA (reference sequence). Trimming took off 1 base at V and 6 bases at J, with 18 bases between the two ends. This CDR3 reads CSARALGQPRAEAFF. Incomplete CDR3 DNA: TGCAGTGCTAGAGCCCTTGGACAACCCAGGGCTGAA.

In this sample, this clone turned up many times. From the germline J gene comes the end of the CDR3, since the read stops 3 residues before it. V and J are TRBV7-6 and TRBJ2-5; 11 nucleotides agree with TRBD2. There are 15 residues in the CDR3. V gave up 5 bases and J gave up 5 bases; unmatched junction bases: 7. CDR1 is SGHVS and CDR2 is FNYEAQ in the germline V gene. The part of the CDR3 DNA that was read is TGTGCCAGCAGCCGTACTAGCGGGAGTGTGGAGACC. It specifies CASSRTSGSVET. The CDR3, in full, reads CASSRTSGSVETQYF.

This clone was detected ten times or more. The CDR3 extends 3 residues past the end of the read, so its final part is completed from the germline J gene. The genes are TRBV6-2 or TRBV6-3 and TRBJ1-1; TRBD1 agrees at 7 bases. V was pared by 6 bases and J by 4 bases, with 5 bases of the junction left unmatched. CDR1 MNHEY and CDR2 SVGEGT come from the germline V gene. The CDR3 covers 13 residues. The sequenced part of the CDR3 DNA is TGTGCCAGCAGGGAACAGGGGATCACTGAA. Translation gives CASREQGITE. The complete CDR3 protein is CASREQGITEAFF.

This clone was found many times. The read finishes 3 residues shy of the CDR3 end, and the germline J gene is used to complete it. This sequence joins TRBV14 and TRBJ2-1, with TRBD2 matching over 15 bases. The length of the CDR3 is 19 residues. Germline trimming cut 4 bases from V and 8 bases from J; bases unmatched to any gene: 15. Germline V gene sequence: CDR1 SGHDN, CDR2 FVKESK. CDR3 loop: CASSLWTSGRGRGFDEQFF. CDR3 bases read: TGTGCCAGCAGCCTCTGGACTAGCGGGAGGGGAAGAGGGTTCGATGAG.

This clone was detected ten times or more. CDR3 DNA (partial): TGTGCCAGCAGCTTAGTTCCAGAATCCTCCTACGAG. Translation: CASSLVPESSYE. The whole CDR3 protein is CASSLVPESSYEQYF. The chain links TRBV7-2 to TRBJ2-7; D gene ambiguous. The read stops 3 residues short of the end of the CDR3; the missing end is completed from the germline J gene. CDR1 and CDR2 (germline): SGHTA, FQGNSA. Between the trimmed V and J ends, which lost 1 base and 0 bases, there was a span of 10 bases. This CDR3 region has 15 residues.

This clone has ten or more counts. The read ends 3 residues before the CDR3 terminus; that terminus is restored from the germline J gene. The rearrangement joins TRBV19 to TRBJ2-2, with 8 bases aligning to TRBD1. This CDR3 region has 17 residues. Germline V gene lookup returns CDR1 LNHDA and CDR2 SQIVND (reference sequence). The trim removed 3 bases at V and 3 bases at J, leaving 9 bases unmatched. CDR3 bases read: TGTGCCAGTAGTATCCTCCGGCAGGGGGCGGACACCGGGGAG. Translation: CASSILRQGADTGE. The CDR3 in its entirety is CASSILRQGADTGELFF. The whole variable domain, remainder taken from reference TRBV19 and TRBJ2-2, is DGGITQSPKYLFRKEGQNVTLSCEQNLNHDAMYWYRQDPGQGLRLIYYSQIVNDFQKGDIAEGYSVSREKKESFPLTVTSAQKNPTAFYLCASSILRQGADTGELFFGEGSRLTVL.

This clone qualifies as medium-sized (0.01 to 0.1%). Read data end 3 residues before the CDR3 end; the end is taken from the germline J gene. The chain uses TRBV20-1 and TRBJ2-3, with D perhaps matching TRBD1 (6 bases). The CDR3 is 14 residues long. V lost 5 bases and J 2 bases, leaving 14 bases between the germline ends. CDR1 DFQATT and CDR2 SNEGSKA come from the germline V gene (reference sequence). CDR3 bases read: TGCAGTGCTCAAACAGGGACCCTCACAGATACG. Translated, it gives CSAQTGTLTDT. The entire CDR3 protein reads CSAQTGTLTDTQYF.

This clone was picked up many times. The read comes to an end 3 residues before the CDR3 does, leaving the germline J gene to fill in the end. The chain couples TRBV20-1 to TRBJ1-5; 7 bases map to TRBD1. The CDR3 consists of 13 residues. CDR1 and CDR2 from the germline V gene are DFQATT and SNEGSKA (reference sequence). With 5 bases clipped from V and 7 bases from J, the junction kept 8 bases outside the gene matches. CDR3 loop: CSAHRQGGQPQHF. CDR3 DNA, as far as it was read: TGCAGTGCTCATCGACAGGGCGGGCAGCCC.

This clone was counted at least ten times. The read ends 3 residues before the CDR3 terminus; that terminus is restored from the germline J gene. The genes are TRBV4-2 and TRBJ1-2; D is uncertain. Trimming stripped 1 base from V and 5 bases from J, with 8 bases between. Germline CDR1 is LGHNA and CDR2 is YNFKEQ. The CDR3 runs 13 residues. CDR3 loop: CASSQGSGYGYTF. The part of the CDR3 DNA that was read is TGTGCCAGCAGCCAAGGCTCGGGGTATGGC.

Within the sample, this clone is medium-sized. Read coverage stops 3 residues before the CDR3 terminus; the germline J gene supplies the remainder. The V call is TRBV6-1, the J call TRBJ1-1; 8 nucleotides agree with TRBD1. CDR3 size: 14 residues. The V gene end was trimmed by 3 bases and the J gene end by 6 bases; junction bases not matched to a gene: 6. Germline-derived CDR1 and CDR2 are MNHNS and SASEGT. The CDR3 here is CASSDRTGLSEAFF. The CDR3 DNA, read in part, is TGTGCCAGCAGTGATCGGACAGGGTTGTCTGAA.

At least ten counts were recorded for this clone. Read data end 3 residues before the CDR3 end; the end is taken from the germline J gene. The gene calls are TRBV20-1 and TRBJ1-4, with 9 bases matching TRBD1. The CDR3 length is 16 residues. Germline values: CDR1 DFQATT, CDR2 SNEGSKA (reference sequence). V lost 3 bases and J lost 0; bases outside the gene matches: 5. The CDR3 is CSARDRGAATNEKLFF. Partial CDR3 DNA: TGCAGTGCTAGGGACAGGGGCGCAGCAACTAATGAAAAA.

This clone was observed a handful of times. This likely stems from a read error, as it lies one base from a far larger clone. The read falls 3 residues short of the CDR3 end, and the missing part is taken from the germline J gene. The chain couples TRBV19 to TRBJ1-1; D perhaps matches TRBD1 (6 bases). Looked up from germline, CDR1 is LNHDA and CDR2 is SQIVND (reference sequence). The CDR3 consists of 13 residues. This CDR3 is CASNQGPNLEAFF. CDR3 bases read: TGTGCCAGTAACCAGGGGCCGAACTTAGAA.

By sample fraction, this clone is medium-sized. The sequenced fragment ends 3 residues before the CDR3 boundary, so the rest is inferred from the germline J gene. The chain employs TRBV7-7 and TRBJ2-3, with TRBD1 as a possible D gene (6 bases). Germline CDR1 is SSHAT and CDR2 is FNYEAQ (reference sequence). The CDR3 sequence is 14 residues long. V lost 2 bases and J lost 2, with 8 bases in between. The covered CDR3 bases are TGTGCCAGCAGCTTATTGGGGGCCACAGATACG. Amino acids: CASSLLGATDT. Given in full, the CDR3 is CASSLLGATDTQYF.